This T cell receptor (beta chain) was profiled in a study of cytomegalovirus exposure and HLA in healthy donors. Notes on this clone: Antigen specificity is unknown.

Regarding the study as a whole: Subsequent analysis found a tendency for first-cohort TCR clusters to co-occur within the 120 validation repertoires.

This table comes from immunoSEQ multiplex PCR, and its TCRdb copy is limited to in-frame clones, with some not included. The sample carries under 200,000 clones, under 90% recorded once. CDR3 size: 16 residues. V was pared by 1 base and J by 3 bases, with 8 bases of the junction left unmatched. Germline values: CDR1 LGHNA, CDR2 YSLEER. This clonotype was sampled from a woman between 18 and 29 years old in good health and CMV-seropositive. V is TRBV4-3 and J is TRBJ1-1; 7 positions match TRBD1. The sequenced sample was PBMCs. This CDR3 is CASSQGSTGSDTEAFF. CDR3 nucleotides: TGCGCCAGCAGCCAAGGATCGACAGGGTCTGACACTGAAGCTTTCTTT.